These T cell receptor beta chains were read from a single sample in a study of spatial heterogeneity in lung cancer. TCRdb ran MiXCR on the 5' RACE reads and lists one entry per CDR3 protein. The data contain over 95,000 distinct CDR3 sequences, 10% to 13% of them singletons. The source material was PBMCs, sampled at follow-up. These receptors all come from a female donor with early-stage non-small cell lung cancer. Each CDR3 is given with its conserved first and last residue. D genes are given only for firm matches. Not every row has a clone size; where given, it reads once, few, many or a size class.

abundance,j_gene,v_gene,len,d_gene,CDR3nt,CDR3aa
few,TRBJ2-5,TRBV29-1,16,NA,TGCAGCGTTGACCGGGGCCGGTTGCCCCGCACTAGGACCCAGTACTTC,CSVDRGRLPRTRTQYF
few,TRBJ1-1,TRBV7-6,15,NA,TGTGCCAGCAGCTTAAATCCGGGGGCGGGCACTGAAGCTTTCTTT,CASSLNPGAGTEAFF
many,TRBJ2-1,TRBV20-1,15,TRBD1,TGCAGTGCTAGAGCCACAGGGGGTCCCTACAATGAGCAGTTCTTC,CSARATGGPYNEQFF
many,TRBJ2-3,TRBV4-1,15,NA,TGCGCCAGCAGCCAAGTGGGGGCAGGGCCAGATACGCAGTATTTT,CASSQVGAGPDTQYF
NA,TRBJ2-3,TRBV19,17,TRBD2,TGTGCCAGTAAAAAACTAGCGGGAGACTTCCCCCCGTATACGCAGTATTTT,CASKKLAGDFPPYTQYF
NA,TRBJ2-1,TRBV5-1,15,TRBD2,TGCGCCAGCAGCATAGGACTAGCACAAGCGGGTGAGCAGTTCTTC,CASSIGLAQAGEQFF
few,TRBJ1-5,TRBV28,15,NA,TGTGCCAGCAGTTTTCAGCCAGGGTATCATCTGCCCCAGCATTTT,CASSFQPGYHLPQHF
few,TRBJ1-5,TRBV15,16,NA,TGTGCCACCAGCAGAGGAACGGGGGGTAGCAATCAGCCCCAGCATTTT,CATSRGTGGSNQPQHF
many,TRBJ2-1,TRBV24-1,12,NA,TGTGCCACCAGTGGACAGTACAATGAGCAGTTCTTC,CATSGQYNEQFF
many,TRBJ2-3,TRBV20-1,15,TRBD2,TGCAGTGCTAGAGACCCGGGAGGAGTACCAGATACGCAGTATTTT,CSARDPGGVPDTQYF
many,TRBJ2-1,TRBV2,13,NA,TGTGCCCCCCGACCGAGCTCCTACAATGAGCAGTTCTTC,CAPRPSSYNEQFF
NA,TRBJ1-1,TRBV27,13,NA,TGTGCCAGCAGTCCTAGACGAGGGCTCGAAGCTTTCTTT,CASSPRRGLEAFF
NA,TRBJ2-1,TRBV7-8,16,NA,TGTGCCAGCAGCAGGAACCGGGACTCGCTTTACAATGAGCAGTTCTTC,CASSRNRDSLYNEQFF
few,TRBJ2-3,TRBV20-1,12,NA,TGCAGTGCTCTCACGAACACAGATACGCAGTATTTT,CSALTNTDTQYF
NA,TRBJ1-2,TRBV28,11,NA,TGTGCCAGCAGCTCGGCCTTTGGCTACACCTTC,CASSSAFGYTF
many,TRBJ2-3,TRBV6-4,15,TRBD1,TGTGCCAGCAGTCGAGGGACAGGGGACACAGATACGCAGTATTTT,CASSRGTGDTDTQYF
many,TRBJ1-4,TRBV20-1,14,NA,TGCAGTGCTAGAGCGCGAGGGGCTGGTGAAAAACTGTTTTTT,CSARARGAGEKLFF
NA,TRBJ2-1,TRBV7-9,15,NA,TGTGCCAGCAGCTCGGACTACCAAACGTTCAATGAGCAGTTCTTC,CASSSDYQTFNEQFF
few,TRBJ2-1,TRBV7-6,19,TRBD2,TGTGCCAGCACCCGCTCCGGGACTAGCGGGAGGGCCGTAGGTAATGAGCAGTTCTTC,CASTRSGTSGRAVGNEQFF
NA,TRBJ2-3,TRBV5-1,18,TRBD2,TGCGCCAGCAGCTTGATAGGGGGACTAGCGGGAAGATCAGATACGCAGTATTTT,CASSLIGGLAGRSDTQYF